This T cell receptor beta chain was recorded in a study of blood T cells in healthy people across ages. Germline V gives CDR1 SGHTA, CDR2 FQGNSA. The CDR3 loop spans 15 amino acids. J gave up 11 bases and V 7 bases, and 16 bases lay outside the gene matches. For the second PCR, which ran for about 6 to 11 cycles, a sample-barcoded 5' primer and a J-beta primer mix were used. TCRdb ran MiXCR on the 5' RACE reads and lists one entry per CDR3 protein. The sample lists hundreds of thousands of distinct CDR3 sequences; more than 55% were seen once. This sequence originates from a man aged 35 to 55 in good health. The chain employs TRBV7-2 and TRBJ2-5; 10 positions match TRBD2. What was sequenced was blood. The CDR3 is CASTAVTSGFNEQYF. The CDR3 nucleotides are TGTGCCAGCACCGCTGTGACTAGCGGGTTCAATGAGCAGTACTTC.